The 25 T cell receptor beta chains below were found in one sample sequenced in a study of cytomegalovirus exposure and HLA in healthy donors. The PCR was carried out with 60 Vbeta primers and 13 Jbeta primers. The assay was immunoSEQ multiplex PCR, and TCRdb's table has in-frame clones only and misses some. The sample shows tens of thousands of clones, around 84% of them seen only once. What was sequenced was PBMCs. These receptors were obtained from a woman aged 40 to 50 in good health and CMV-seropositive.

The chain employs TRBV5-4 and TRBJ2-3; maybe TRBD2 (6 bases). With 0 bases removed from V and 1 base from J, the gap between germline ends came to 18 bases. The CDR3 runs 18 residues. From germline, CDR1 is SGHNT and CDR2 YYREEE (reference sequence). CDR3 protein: CASSLVSSRGIGTDTQYF. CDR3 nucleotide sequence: TGTGCCAGCAGCTTGGTTTCGTCTCGCGGGATAGGCACAGATACGCAGTATTTT.

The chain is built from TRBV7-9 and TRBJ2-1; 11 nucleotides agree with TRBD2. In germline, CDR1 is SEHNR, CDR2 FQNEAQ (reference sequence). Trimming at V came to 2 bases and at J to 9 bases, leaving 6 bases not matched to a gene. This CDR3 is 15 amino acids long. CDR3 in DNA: TGTGCCAGCAGCTTATTAGCGGGAGGGCCCGGTGAGCAGTTCTTC. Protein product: CASSLLAGGPGEQFF.

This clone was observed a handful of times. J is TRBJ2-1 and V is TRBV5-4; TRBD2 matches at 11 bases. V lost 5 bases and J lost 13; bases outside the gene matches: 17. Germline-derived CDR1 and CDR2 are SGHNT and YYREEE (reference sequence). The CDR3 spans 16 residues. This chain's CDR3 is CASSPLGTSGTMNQFF. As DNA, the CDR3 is TGTGCCAGCAGTCCCTTGGGGACTAGCGGAACAATGAATCAGTTCTTC.

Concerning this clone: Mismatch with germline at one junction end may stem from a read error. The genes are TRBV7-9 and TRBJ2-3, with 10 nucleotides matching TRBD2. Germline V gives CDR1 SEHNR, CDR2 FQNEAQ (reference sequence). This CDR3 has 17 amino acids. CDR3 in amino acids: CSSSFGASGRGSDTQYF. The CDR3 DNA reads TGTTCCAGCAGCTTTGGGGCTAGCGGGAGAGGCTCAGATACGCAGTATTTT.

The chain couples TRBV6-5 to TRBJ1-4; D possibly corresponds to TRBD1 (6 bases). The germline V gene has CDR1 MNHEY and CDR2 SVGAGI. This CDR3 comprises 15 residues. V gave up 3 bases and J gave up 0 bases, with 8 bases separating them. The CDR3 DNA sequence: TGTGCCAGCAGTTATACAGGGACAACTAATGAAAAACTGTTTTTT. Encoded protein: CASSYTGTTNEKLFF.

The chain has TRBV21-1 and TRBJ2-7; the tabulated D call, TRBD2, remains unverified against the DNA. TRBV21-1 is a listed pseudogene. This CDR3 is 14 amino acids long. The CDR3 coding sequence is TGTGCCAGCAGCAATCTCGGCGGGAAATACGAGCAGTACTTC. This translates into CASSNLGGKYEQYF.

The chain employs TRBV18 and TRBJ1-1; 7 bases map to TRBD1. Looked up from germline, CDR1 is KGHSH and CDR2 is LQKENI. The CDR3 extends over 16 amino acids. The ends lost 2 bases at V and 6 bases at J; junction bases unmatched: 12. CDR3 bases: TGTGCCAGCTCACCAAGACAGGGTGGGGGAGAGGCTGAAGCTTTCTTT. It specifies CASSPRQGGGEAEAFF.

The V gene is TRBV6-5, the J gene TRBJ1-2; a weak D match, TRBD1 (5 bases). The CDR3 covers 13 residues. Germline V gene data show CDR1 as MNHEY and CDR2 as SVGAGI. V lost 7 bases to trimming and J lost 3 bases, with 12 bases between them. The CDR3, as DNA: TGTGCCAGCAAAGAGGACACCGACTATGGCTACACCTTC. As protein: CASKEDTDYGYTF.

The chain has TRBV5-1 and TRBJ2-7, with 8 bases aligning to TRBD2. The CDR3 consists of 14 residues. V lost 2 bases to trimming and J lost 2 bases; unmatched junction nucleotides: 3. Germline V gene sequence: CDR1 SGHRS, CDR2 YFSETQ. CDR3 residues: CASSFTAGAYEQYF. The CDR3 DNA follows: TGCGCCAGCAGCTTTACAGCGGGAGCCTACGAGCAGTACTTC.

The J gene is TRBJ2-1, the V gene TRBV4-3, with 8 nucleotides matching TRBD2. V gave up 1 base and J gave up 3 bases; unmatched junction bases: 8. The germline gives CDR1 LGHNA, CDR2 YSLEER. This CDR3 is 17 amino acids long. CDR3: CASSQAPAGEIYNEQFF. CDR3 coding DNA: TGCGCCAGCAGCCAAGCCCCAGCGGGAGAGATCTACAATGAGCAGTTCTTC.

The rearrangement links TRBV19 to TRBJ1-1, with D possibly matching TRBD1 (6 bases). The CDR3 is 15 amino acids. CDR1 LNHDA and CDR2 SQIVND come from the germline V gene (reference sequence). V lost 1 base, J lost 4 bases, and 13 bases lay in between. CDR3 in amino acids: CASSIAPGGATEAFF. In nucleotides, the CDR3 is TGTGCCAGTAGTATAGCCCCGGGGGGGGCCACTGAAGCTTTCTTT.

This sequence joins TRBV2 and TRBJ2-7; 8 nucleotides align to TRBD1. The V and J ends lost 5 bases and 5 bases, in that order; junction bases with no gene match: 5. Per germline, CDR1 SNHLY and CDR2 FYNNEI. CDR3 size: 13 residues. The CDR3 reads CASSSQGVHEQYF. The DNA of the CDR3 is TGTGCCAGCAGTTCACAGGGGGTCCACGAGCAGTACTTC.

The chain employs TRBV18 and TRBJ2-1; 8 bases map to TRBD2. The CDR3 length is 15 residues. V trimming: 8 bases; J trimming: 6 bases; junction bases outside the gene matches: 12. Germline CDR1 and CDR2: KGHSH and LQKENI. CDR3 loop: CASTTGGGSRNEQFF. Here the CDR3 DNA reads TGTGCCAGCACGACGGGGGGGGGAAGCCGCAATGAGCAGTTCTTC.

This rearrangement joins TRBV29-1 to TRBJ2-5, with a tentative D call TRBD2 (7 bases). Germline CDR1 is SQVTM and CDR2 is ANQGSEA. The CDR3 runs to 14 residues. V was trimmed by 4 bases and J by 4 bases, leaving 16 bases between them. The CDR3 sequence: CSVGAGAHGETQYF. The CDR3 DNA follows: TGCAGCGTTGGGGCGGGGGCCCATGGAGAGACCCAGTACTTC.

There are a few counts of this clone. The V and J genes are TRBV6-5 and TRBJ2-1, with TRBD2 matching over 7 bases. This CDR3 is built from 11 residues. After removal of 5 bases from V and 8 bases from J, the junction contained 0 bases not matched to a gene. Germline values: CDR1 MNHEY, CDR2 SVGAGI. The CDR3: CASSLADEQFF. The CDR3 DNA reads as TGTGCCAGCAGTCTAGCGGATGAGCAGTTCTTC.

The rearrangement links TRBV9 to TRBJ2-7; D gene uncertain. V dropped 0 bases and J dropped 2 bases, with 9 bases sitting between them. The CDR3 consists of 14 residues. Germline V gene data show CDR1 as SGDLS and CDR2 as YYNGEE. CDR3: CASSVGGDAYEQYF. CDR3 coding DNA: TGTGCCAGCAGCGTAGGAGGCGACGCCTACGAGCAGTACTTC.

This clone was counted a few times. The CDR3 loop is CASSSGDGTYNEQFF. The DNA for the CDR3 is TGTGCCAGTAGTTCGGGGGACGGTACTTACAATGAGCAGTTCTTC. The chain links TRBV19 to TRBJ2-1; D is perhaps TRBD2 (6 bases). Germline V gene data show CDR1 as LNHDA and CDR2 as SQIVND (reference sequence). The ends were cut back, 5 bases at V and 4 bases at J, with 15 bases in the middle. This CDR3 is built from 15 residues.

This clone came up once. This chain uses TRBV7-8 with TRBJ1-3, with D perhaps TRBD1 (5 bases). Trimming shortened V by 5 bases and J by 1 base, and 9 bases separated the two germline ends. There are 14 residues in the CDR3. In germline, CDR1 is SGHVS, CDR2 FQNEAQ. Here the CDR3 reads CASSTRGSGNTIYF. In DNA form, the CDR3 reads TGTGCCAGCAGCACCCGGGGGTCTGGAAACACCATATATTTT.

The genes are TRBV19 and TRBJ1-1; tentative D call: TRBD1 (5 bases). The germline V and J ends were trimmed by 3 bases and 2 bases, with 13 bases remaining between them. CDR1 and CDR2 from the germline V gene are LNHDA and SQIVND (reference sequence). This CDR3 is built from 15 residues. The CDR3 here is CASSMSARVNTEAFF. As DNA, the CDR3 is TGTGCCAGTAGTATGAGTGCCAGGGTAAACACTGAAGCTTTCTTT.

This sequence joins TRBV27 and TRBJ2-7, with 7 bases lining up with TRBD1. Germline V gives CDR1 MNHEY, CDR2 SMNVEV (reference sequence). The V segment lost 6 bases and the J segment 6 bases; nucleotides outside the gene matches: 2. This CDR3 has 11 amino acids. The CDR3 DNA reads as TGTGCCAGCAGCGCAGGGGGCGAGCAGTACTTC. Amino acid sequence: CASSAGGEQYF.

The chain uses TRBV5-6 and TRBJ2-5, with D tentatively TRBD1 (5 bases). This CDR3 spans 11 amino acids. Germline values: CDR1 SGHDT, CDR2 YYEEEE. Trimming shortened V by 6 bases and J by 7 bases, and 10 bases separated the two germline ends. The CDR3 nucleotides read TGTGCCAGCACCCGCCAGGGGACCCAGTACTTC. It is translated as CASTRQGTQYF.

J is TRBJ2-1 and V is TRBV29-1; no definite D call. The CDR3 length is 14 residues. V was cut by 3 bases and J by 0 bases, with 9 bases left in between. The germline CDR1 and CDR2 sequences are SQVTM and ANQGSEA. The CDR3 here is CSVEQANSYNEQFF. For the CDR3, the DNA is TGCAGCGTTGAGCAGGCAAACTCCTACAATGAGCAGTTCTTC.

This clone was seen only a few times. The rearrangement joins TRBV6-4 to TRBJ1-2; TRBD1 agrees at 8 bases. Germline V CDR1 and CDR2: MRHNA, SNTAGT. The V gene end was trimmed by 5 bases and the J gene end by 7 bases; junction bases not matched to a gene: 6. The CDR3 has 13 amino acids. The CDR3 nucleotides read TGTGCCAGCAGTCCCGGACAGGGAGTTGGCTACACCTTC. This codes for CASSPGQGVGYTF.

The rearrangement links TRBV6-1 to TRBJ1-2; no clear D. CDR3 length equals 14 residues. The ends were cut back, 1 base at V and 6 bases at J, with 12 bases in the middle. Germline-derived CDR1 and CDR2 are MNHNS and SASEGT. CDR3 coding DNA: TGTGCCAGCAGTGAAGTGGGGAGGTCGGATGGCTACACCTTC. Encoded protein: CASSEVGRSDGYTF.

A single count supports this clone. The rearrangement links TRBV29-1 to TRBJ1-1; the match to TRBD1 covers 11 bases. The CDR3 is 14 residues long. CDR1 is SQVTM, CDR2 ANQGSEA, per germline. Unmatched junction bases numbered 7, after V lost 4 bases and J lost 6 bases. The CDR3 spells CSVGWGQGVPEAFF. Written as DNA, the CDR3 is TGCAGCGTTGGATGGGGACAGGGGGTCCCTGAAGCTTTCTTT.